The 23 T cell receptor beta chains below all came from one sample that was sequenced in a study of T cell responses to AZD1222 COVID-19 vaccine. Using immunoSEQ multiplex PCR, the repertoire was profiled, and TCRdb retains in-frame clones only, with some absent. The data contain some 180,000 clones, around nine tenths of them singletons. This sample comprised peripheral blood, obtained 28 days after the second dose of the MenACWY control vaccine. The source is an adult who received the MenACWY meningococcal vaccine as a control.

This sequence joins TRBV9 and TRBJ2-1, with a tentative D call TRBD2 (5 bases). The V end was cut by 0 bases, the J end by 8 bases, with 15 bases between. The germline V gene has CDR1 SGDLS and CDR2 YYNGEE. CDR3 length: 15 residues. The CDR3 here is CASSVGPGSVDEQFF. CDR3 coding DNA: TGTGCCAGCAGCGTAGGGCCGGGTAGCGTGGATGAGCAGTTCTTC.

The chain links TRBV28 to TRBJ1-5; 11 nucleotides agree with TRBD1. Germline CDR1 MDHEN, CDR2 SYDVKM. V was clipped by 6 bases and J by 6 bases; unmatched bases: 10. The CDR3 sequence is 16 residues long. CDR3 nucleotides: TGTGCCAGCAGGGGGACAGGGGGATCAATAGGTCAGCCCCAGCATTTT. Its protein is CASRGTGGSIGQPQHF. The complete variable domain, with remaining parts taken from reference TRBV28 and TRBJ1-5, reads DVKVTQSSRYLVKRTGEKVFLECVQDMDHENMFWYRQDPGLGLRLIYFSYDVKMKEKGDIPEGYSVSREKKERFSLILESASTNQTSMYLCASRGTGGSIGQPQHFGDGTRLSIL.

This chain uses TRBV28 with TRBJ2-1, with D unresolved. V was clipped by 8 bases and J by 4 bases, with 6 bases between them. Germline assignment: CDR1 MDHEN and CDR2 SYDVKM. This CDR3 has 11 amino acids. The CDR3 spells CASRRYNEQFF. The CDR3 DNA reads TGTGCCAGCCGGAGATACAATGAGCAGTTCTTC.

The chain couples TRBV19 to TRBJ2-1; TRBD2 is a possible D gene (6 bases). V was trimmed by 6 bases and J by 8 bases, leaving 17 bases between them. CDR3 length equals 14 residues. Germline assignment: CDR1 LNHDA and CDR2 SQIVND (reference sequence). The CDR3 region is CASRASGRWDEQFF. The CDR3 DNA reads as TGTGCCAGTAGGGCCTCCGGGAGATGGGATGAGCAGTTCTTC. The variable domain in full, completed from reference TRBV19 and TRBJ2-1, reads DGGITQSPKYLFRKEGQNVTLSCEQNLNHDAMYWYRQDPGQGLRLIYYSQIVNDFQKGDIAEGYSVSREKKESFPLTVTSAQKNPTAFYLCASRASGRWDEQFFGPGTRLTVL.

This clone was observed a handful of times. This chain connects TRBV19 to TRBJ2-7, with 11 bases identical to TRBD2. The CDR3 extends over 16 amino acids. Looked up from germline, CDR1 is LNHDA and CDR2 is SQIVND (reference sequence). J was trimmed by 2 bases and V by 1 base; bases with no gene match: 4. CDR3 DNA sequence: TGTGCCAGTAGTATAGCGGCGGGACTAGCGGCCTACGAGCAGTACTTC. This translates into CASSIAAGLAAYEQYF.

The chain has TRBV29-1 and TRBJ2-2, with 7 positions matching TRBD2. Germline CDR1 SQVTM, CDR2 ANQGSEA. CDR3 length: 14 residues. The V segment lost 1 base and the J segment 6 bases; nucleotides outside the gene matches: 5. The CDR3 here is CSVEVGAGAGELFF. The DNA for the CDR3 is TGCAGCGTTGAAGTCGGGGCGGGAGCCGGGGAGCTGTTTTTT.

This chain connects TRBV25-1 to TRBJ1-2, with D possibly being TRBD1 (5 bases). Trimming pared 7 bases from V and 0 bases from J, leaving 15 bases between. Germline V gene lookup returns CDR1 MGHDK and CDR2 SYGVNS. The CDR3 is 15 residues long. CDR3 sequence reads: CASTGGRGANYGYTF. In DNA, the CDR3 is TGTGCCAGCACCGGGGGGAGGGGAGCTAACTATGGCTACACCTTC.

The chain combines TRBV3-1 (or the pseudogene TRBV3-2) with TRBJ2-7, with 9 bases matching TRBD1. The trim removed 0 bases at V and 3 bases at J, leaving 3 bases unmatched. Germline CDR1 LGHDT, CDR2 YNNKEL (reference sequence). The length of the CDR3 is 15 residues. The CDR3 here is CASSQEMGQGYEQYF. The CDR3, as DNA: TGTGCCAGCAGCCAAGAAATGGGACAGGGCTACGAGCAGTACTTC.

The chain recombines TRBV11-3 with TRBJ2-1, with 8 nucleotides matching TRBD2. The CDR3 is 15 amino acids. Germline assignment: CDR1 SGHNT and CDR2 YENEEA. Trimming took 2 bases from V and 1 from J; bases not matched to a gene: 1. CDR3 residues: CASSLTGGSYNEQFF. The CDR3 nucleotides read TGTGCCAGCAGCTTAACGGGAGGGTCCTACAATGAGCAGTTCTTC.

This chain connects TRBV30 to TRBJ2-7; 14 bases map to TRBD2. Germline V lookup: CDR1 GTSNPN, CDR2 SVGIG (reference sequence). The CDR3 length is 17 residues. J was trimmed by 4 bases and V by 4 bases; bases with no gene match: 12. The CDR3 loop is CAWTAEGLAGDLYEQYF. In nucleotides, the CDR3 is TGTGCCTGGACAGCCGAGGGACTAGCGGGAGATCTTTACGAGCAGTACTTC.

The chain carries TRBV13 and TRBJ2-1; 10 bases are a match to TRBD1. This CDR3 has 15 residues. Per germline, CDR1 PRHDT and CDR2 FYEKMQ (reference sequence). Losses at the gene ends were 5 bases for V and 0 bases for J; bases not matched to a gene: 1. CDR3 sequence reads: CASSRDRGSYNEQFF. In nucleotides, the CDR3 is TGTGCCAGCAGCCGGGACAGGGGCTCCTACAATGAGCAGTTCTTC.

V usage is TRBV7-9 and J usage is TRBJ2-1, with 9 bases matching TRBD1. CDR1 SEHNR and CDR2 FQNEAQ come from the germline V gene (reference sequence). The junction had 15 bases not matched to a gene; V was cut back by 5 bases and J by 7 bases. The CDR3 runs 17 residues. The CDR3 sequence is CASSRIQGQGILNEQFF. DNA of the CDR3: TGTGCCAGCAGCCGGATCCAGGGACAGGGAATTTTGAATGAGCAGTTCTTC.

V and J are TRBV7-2 and TRBJ1-5; D may be TRBD1 (6 bases). Germline lookup yields CDR1 SGHTA and CDR2 FQGNSA. CDR3 length: 19 residues. Trimming shortened V by 2 bases and J by 1 base, and 21 bases separated the two germline ends. The CDR3 protein is CASSLFANLGARSNQPQHF. The CDR3, as DNA: TGTGCCAGCAGCTTATTTGCGAATTTGGGGGCCAGGAGCAATCAGCCCCAGCATTTT.

The V gene is TRBV7-9, the J gene TRBJ2-7; D unresolved. The V gene's germline CDR1 is SEHNR and CDR2 FQNEAQ (reference sequence). V was clipped by 5 bases and J by 7 bases, with 12 bases between them. The CDR3 totals 12 residues. The CDR3 is CASSPHLGEQYF. The CDR3 DNA sequence: TGTGCCAGCAGCCCCCACCTTGGGGAGCAGTACTTC.

The CDR3 bases are TGTGCCAGTTCTAGGACAGATAACACTGAAGCTTTCTTT. This codes for CASSRTDNTEAFF. The rearrangement links TRBV2 to TRBJ1-1, with a possible D match to TRBD1 (6 bases). The germline V and J ends were trimmed by 9 bases and 2 bases, with 13 bases remaining between them. The CDR3 covers 13 residues. Per germline, CDR1 SNHLY and CDR2 FYNNEI.

The chain carries TRBV3-1 (or the pseudogene TRBV3-2) and TRBJ1-1; possibly TRBD1 for D (6 bases). The CDR3 is made up of 14 amino acids. The germline CDR1 and CDR2 sequences are LGHDT and YNNKEL (reference sequence). Trimming cost V 6 bases and J 5 bases, with 16 bases left between them. The CDR3 sequence is CASRPQGSETEAFF. The CDR3 coding sequence is TGTGCCAGCAGACCACAGGGATCGGAGACTGAAGCTTTCTTT.

The chain is built from TRBV7-2 and TRBJ1-6; TRBD1 matches at 8 bases. V shed 3 bases and J 5 bases; nucleotides not matched to a gene: 6. Germline lookup yields CDR1 SGHTA and CDR2 FQGNSA. CDR3 size: 16 residues. The CDR3: CASSLGPGQDNSPLHF. The CDR3 DNA follows: TGTGCCAGCAGCTTGGGCCCGGGACAGGATAATTCACCCCTCCACTTT.

The chain carries TRBV19 and TRBJ1-1; no clear D gene. Germline CDR1 reads LNHDA; CDR2 reads SQIVND (reference sequence). The CDR3 is made up of 15 amino acids. Trimming pared 1 base from V and 1 base from J, leaving 10 bases between. The CDR3 loop is CASSIGRGGNTEAFF. CDR3 nucleotides: TGTGCCAGTAGTATAGGGAGAGGTGGGAACACTGAAGCTTTCTTT.

The chain joins TRBV12-3 or TRBV12-4 to TRBJ1-2; tentatively, D is TRBD1 (5 bases). The CDR3 is made up of 13 amino acids. V gave up 5 bases and J gave up 8 bases, with 15 bases separating them. The CDR3 DNA sequence: TGTGCCAGCAGTCAGCGGAGGGACTCGGGCTACACCTTC. Translating it yields CASSQRRDSGYTF.

The chain uses TRBV7-4 and TRBJ2-3; D is unclear. The CDR3 runs 15 residues. The germline gives CDR1 SGHVT, CDR2 SQSDAQ. V was pared by 2 bases and J by 0 bases, with 9 bases between. Written as DNA, the CDR3 is TGTGCCAGCAGCTTAAAACATCTTAGCACAGATACGCAGTATTTT. Its translation is CASSLKHLSTDTQYF.

The chain has TRBV18 and TRBJ2-2; 7 bases are shared with TRBD1. There are 17 residues in the CDR3. Germline CDR1 KGHSH, CDR2 LQKENI. The J segment lost 2 bases and the V segment lost 1 base, leaving 7 bases of the junction unmatched. Here the CDR3 reads CASSPRQGQLNTGELFF. CDR3 in DNA: TGTGCCAGCTCACCACGCCAGGGACAGCTTAACACCGGGGAGCTGTTTTTT. Filled out from reference TRBV18 and TRBJ2-2, the complete variable domain reads NAGVMQNPRHLVRRRGQEARLRCSPMKGHSHVYWYRQLPEEGLKFMVYLQKENIIDESGMPKERFSAEFPKEGPSILRIQQVVRGDSAAYFCASSPRQGQLNTGELFFGEGSRLTVL.

This rearrangement joins TRBV19 to TRBJ2-3; D not resolved. Germline CDR1 and CDR2: LNHDA and SQIVND (reference sequence). V lost 3 bases to trimming and J lost 2 bases, with 6 bases between them. The CDR3 spans 13 residues. CDR3 sequence: CASSMIFTDTQYF. The CDR3 nucleotides read TGTGCCAGTAGTATGATCTTCACAGATACGCAGTATTTT.

V is TRBV5-4 and J is TRBJ2-1, with 7 positions matching TRBD2. There are 16 residues in the CDR3. V was pared by 3 bases and J by 5 bases, with 11 bases of the junction left unmatched. The germline V gene has CDR1 SGHNT and CDR2 YYREEE (reference sequence). CDR3 residues: CASSYASWEGHNEQFF. The DNA for the CDR3 is TGTGCCAGCAGCTACGCTTCGTGGGAGGGGCACAATGAGCAGTTCTTC.